Below, one T cell receptor (beta chain) is given with its context. No cognate antigen has been identified for it. No base quality values were provided; no much bigger clone lies one nucleotide off. The entry originates in a study of T cell responses to AZD1222 COVID-19 vaccine (dated by TCRdb to the early 2020s). Some background on the complete study: Because spike-specific TCR depth and breadth did not differ between the two schedules, AZD1222 recipients who got a second dose at roughly 4 weeks were pooled with those who got a second dose at roughly 12 weeks. TCR sequencing covered some 250 trial participants: 200 to 220 given two doses of AZD1222 and approximately 26 given two doses of MenACWY control vaccine. Trial participants were enrolled by age into 18-55, 56-69 and 70-plus year subgroups, with around 140, 26 and 57 TCR-sequenced participants respectively. What the work shows at the level of the full study, not this receptor alone: Reportedly, almost half of the unique spike-specific TCRs recognized epitopes lying outside the regions that are mutated in the B.1.351 and B.1.1.7 variants. Because no samples from the day 14 peak response were available, repertoires could be characterized only after the peak T cell response. A significant rise in spike-specific TCR breadth and depth was observed after two AZD1222 doses relative to day 0 and relative to MenACWY recipients. Most participants were white British and females outnumbered males, and the authors suggested that clonal diversity may have been underestimated. In the small 56-69-year group, the increase in depth fell short of significance, most likely because of low power. The vaccine-associated CD4 TCRs covered the entire spike protein, and the dominant responses fell in regions 160-218 and 743-854. Conclusions about previously exposed vaccinees were limited because only five to seven AZD1222 recipients were SARS-CoV-2 seropositive at baseline.

The CDR3 regions of human TCRbeta chains were analyzed by immunosequencing. The study's own analysis went as follows. TCRs in the repertoires were compared against a reference library of SARS-CoV-2-specific TCRs that had been generated with the MIRA antigen-specificity platform. Breadth was defined as the fraction of unique TCRs that were SARS-CoV-2-associated, and depth was defined as the fraction of total T cells that were SARS-CoV-2-associated. Using the MIRA data, each spike-specific TCR was mapped to the spike region that the TCR reacts to and placed in a CD4 or CD8 class. Log10-transformed breadth and depth values were compared by one-way ANOVA with Sidak's multiple comparisons tests. This is the immuneACCESS table as TCRdb keeps it, with only in-frame sequences that have V and J called. A part of the clones is gone; compared with another copy, unresolved V genes explain less than half, and the rest is unexplained. D and trimming were read from the DNA, whereas the V and J calls and clone size are those reported in that table. The sample table lists 150,000 to 200,000 clones, less than 95% of them with a count of one. The top ten constitute around 1.3% of the sample.

This sample's time point label indicates: baseline before first vaccination. Vaccinee samples were obtained from the UK trials COV001 and COV002, which included a single-blind randomized controlled phase 2/3 trial of AZD1222 (ChAdOx1 nCoV-19) in healthy adults. Trial participant PBMC samples were collected at day 0 and day 28 after the second dose for TCRbeta chain sequencing. Per the germline V gene (reference sequence), DFQATT is the CDR1 and SNEGSKA is the CDR2. The germline ends are 8 bases apart after V is trimmed by 3 bases and J by 2 bases. The CDR3 runs 12 amino acids, cysteine and phenylalanine included. The kept DNA is CDR3 alone, 36 bases in frame from the first base.

The sequence is built from TRBV20-1 and TRBJ2-7, with the identity of the D gene unclear. This TCR was recovered from an adult in good health. Sequencing used peripheral blood, obtained on day 0 of AZD1222 vaccination. In nucleotide form, the sequence is TGCAGTGCTAGTTCAGATACCTACGAGCAGTACTTC. This sequence encodes CSASSDTYEQYF.